This is a list of T cell receptor beta chains from one sample in a study of blood T cell repertoires in COVID-19. TCRdb keeps only in-frame clones here, not all; method: immunoSEQ multiplex PCR. This repertoire shows under 150,000 clones, approximately 85% found once; its top ten account for just over 5.5%. Material for sequencing was peripheral blood. Source of these receptors: a woman in her sixties or seventies with COVID-19, enrolled during active disease. Both conserved end residues are part of each CDR3.

CDR3aa: CASRPTKDSPLHF; len: 13; v_gene: TRBV21-1
CDR3aa: CASSGREGTNYGYTF; len: 15; v_gene: TRBV9
CDR3aa: CASSPPGHRVHEQYF; len: 15; v_gene: TRBV3-1/TRBV3-2
CDR3aa: CASSPGPLLWTDYEQYF; len: 17; v_gene: TRBV11-2
CDR3aa: CASTPGDSNTDTQYF; len: 15; v_gene: TRBV19
CDR3aa: CASSLGTSADTQYF; len: 14; v_gene: TRBV7-2
CDR3aa: CATKGGGFQEKLFF; len: 14; v_gene: TRBV10-3
CDR3aa: CASSPFDEQFF; len: 11; v_gene: TRBV18
CDR3aa: CASSPGAGLNQPQHF; len: 15; v_gene: TRBV27
CDR3aa: CASSLVSYNEQFF; len: 13; v_gene: TRBV7-8
CDR3aa: CASSYNPGLETQYF; len: 14; v_gene: TRBV6-5
CDR3aa: CASNSVFTDTQYF; len: 13; v_gene: TRBV2
CDR3aa: CASRAGTANQPQHF; len: 14; v_gene: TRBV2
CDR3aa: CASSQLLQGAPSLFF; len: 15; v_gene: TRBV4-3
CDR3aa: CASSVGATGVLSYEQYF; len: 17; v_gene: TRBV7-8
CDR3aa: CASSDRGRGYTF; len: 12; v_gene: TRBV7-3
CDR3aa: CASSYSRSRDYEQYF; len: 15; v_gene: TRBV6-5
CDR3aa: CASSRTGPNEKLFF; len: 14; v_gene: TRBV4-1
CDR3aa: CASSLYTGGGGYTF; len: 14; v_gene: TRBV7-9
CDR3aa: CASLEGTVNTEAFF; len: 14; v_gene: TRBV2
CDR3aa: CASSLEQLTDTQYF; len: 14; v_gene: TRBV5-1
CDR3aa: CASSYGPRGGTLPEAFF; len: 17; v_gene: TRBV6-2/TRBV6-3
CDR3aa: CATSDGKGTGGLGEQYF; len: 17; v_gene: TRBV24-1
CDR3aa: CASRLETRTGRREGNTEAFF; len: 20; v_gene: TRBV12-2
CDR3aa: CASSPHQVSYEQYF; len: 14; v_gene: TRBV19
CDR3aa: CASSAERIDGTEAFF; len: 15; v_gene: TRBV2
CDR3aa: CASNGGRETEAFF; len: 13; v_gene: TRBV19
CDR3aa: CASSSRLARSDTDTQYF; len: 17; v_gene: TRBV5-1
CDR3aa: CASSQGTSGAYEQYF; len: 15; v_gene: TRBV4-3
CDR3aa: CASSPTVGYEQYF; len: 13; v_gene: TRBV14
CDR3aa: CASSPRGGLDTEAFF; len: 15; v_gene: TRBV19
CDR3aa: CASGLVQGTGGYLTEAFF; len: 18; v_gene: TRBV12-5
CDR3aa: CASSLAGTVETQYF; len: 14; v_gene: TRBV27
CDR3aa: CASSSNPSGGPPGELFF; len: 17; v_gene: TRBV5-1
CDR3aa: CASSYMRANEKLFF; len: 14; v_gene: TRBV6-2/TRBV6-3
CDR3aa: CAWSVLAGGFGNTIYF; len: 16; v_gene: TRBV30
CDR3aa: CASSLNPLSPLHF; len: 13; v_gene: TRBV27
CDR3aa: CASSSGRNTGELFF; len: 14; v_gene: TRBV6-2/TRBV6-3
CDR3aa: CASSYSNGQDGGYTF; len: 15; v_gene: TRBV6-5
CDR3aa: CASSWGLAGVEQFF; len: 14; v_gene: TRBV5-1
CDR3aa: CASSGQQNTEAFF; len: 13; v_gene: TRBV5-1
CDR3aa: CSVVLWGQGNNNEQFF; len: 16; v_gene: TRBV29-1
CDR3aa: CAWSGTSGNPTGELFF; len: 16; v_gene: TRBV30
CDR3aa: CASSLTYRQFSGANVLTF; len: 18; v_gene: TRBV4-1
CDR3aa: CASNSRGGSVQGSTEAFF; len: 18; v_gene: TRBV7-2
CDR3aa: CASSKNGDEQFF; len: 12; v_gene: TRBV5-1
CDR3aa: CASRGRGTEAFF; len: 12; v_gene: TRBV24-1
CDR3aa: CASSLSPGDYGYTF; len: 14; v_gene: TRBV7-9
CDR3aa: CASSGSRGVSSYEQYF; len: 16; v_gene: TRBV11-1
CDR3aa: CASSLPQGGKAFF; len: 13; v_gene: TRBV5-6
CDR3aa: CASSPGLKISYEQYF; len: 15; v_gene: TRBV5-1
CDR3aa: CASSGARGVSSYEQYF; len: 16; v_gene: TRBV11-1
CDR3aa: CASSYSSGGSYNEQFF; len: 16; v_gene: TRBV6-5
CDR3aa: CASSRAEYLSSYNEQFF; len: 17; v_gene: TRBV6-6
CDR3aa: CASSPNRGHGYTF; len: 13; v_gene: TRBV18
CDR3aa: CASNLLANYGYTF; len: 13; v_gene: TRBV12-3/TRBV12-4
CDR3aa: CASSLGGQPATNEKLFF; len: 17; v_gene: TRBV7-9